This record concerns one T cell receptor beta chain sequence. Its antigen remains unknown. This record belongs to a study of cytomegalovirus exposure and HLA in healthy donors. Notes on the study in general: Sequencing depth across donors, presence/absence analyses assumed, was roughly uniform. When a later analysis compared HLA-associated TCR beta chains with equally common others, the HLA-associated chains turned out to be more clonally expanded and to have lower generation probabilities. Productive rates of about 90% or about 30% were seen for most TCR beta V segments in an earlier analysis. Cytomegalovirus-associated TCR beta chains were listed, numbering some 170.

The PCR was carried out with 60 Vbeta primers and 13 Jbeta primers. Using immunoSEQ multiplex PCR, the repertoire was profiled, and TCRdb retains in-frame clones only, with some absent. This table has 130,000 to 150,000 clones, 65% to 80% appearing once. The CDR3 spans 16 residues. CDR1 is SEHNR, CDR2 FQNEAQ, per germline (reference sequence). V shed 5 bases and J shed 2 bases, with 18 bases lying between them. This clonotype was obtained from a man in his forties in good health and CMV-seropositive. Material: PBMCs. The J gene is TRBJ2-5, the V gene TRBV7-9, with D uncertain. DNA of the CDR3: TGTGCCAGCAGCCCGCCCGCGTCAACTACGCAAGAGACCCAGTACTTC. It yields the protein CASSPPASTTQETQYF.